The 15 T cell receptor beta chains given below trace back to one sample, sequenced in a study of blood T cell repertoires in COVID-19. Profiling relied on immunoSEQ multiplex PCR, and the TCRdb table lists in-frame clones only, not all of them. The table lists approximately 290,000 clones, 87% of them singletons. Sequencing was done on a sample of peripheral blood. The receptor set was obtained from a man aged 18 to 35 with active or convalescent COVID-19.

This clone has just a few counts. V is TRBV18 and J is TRBJ1-1; D ambiguous. The CDR3 length is 14 residues. V was clipped by 6 bases and J by 1 base, with 12 bases between them. Germline V gene data show CDR1 as KGHSH and CDR2 as LQKENI. The CDR3 DNA reads as TGTGCCAGCTCCCACGCGAACCGGAACACTGAAGCTTTCTTT. Translation gives CASSHANRNTEAFF. Supplemented by reference TRBV18 and TRBJ1-1, the full variable domain reads NAGVMQNPRHLVRRRGQEARLRCSPMKGHSHVYWYRQLPEEGLKFMVYLQKENIIDESGMPKERFSAEFPKEGPSILRIQQVVRGDSAAYFCASSHANRNTEAFFGQGTRLTVV.

In this sample, this clone turned up a few times. Other DNA sequences in this sample translate to the same CDR3. V gene TRBV4-3 combines with J gene TRBJ1-1; D might be TRBD1 (6 bases). V was pared by 3 bases and J by 1 base, with 6 bases between. Germline loops: CDR1 LGHNA, CDR2 YSLEER. CDR3 length: 13 residues. CDR3 nucleotides: TGCGCCAGCAGCCAGACAGGGAACACTGAAGCTTTCTTT. Translating it yields CASSQTGNTEAFF.

The rearrangement joins TRBV23-1 to TRBJ1-1; D perhaps matches TRBD1 (6 bases). TRBV23-1 counts as an open reading frame of uncertain function. Trimming took 6 bases from V and 1 from J, leaving 18 bases between them. The CDR3 spans 16 residues. CDR3 amino acids: CASRLRGHPGNTEAFF. The CDR3 bases are TGCGCCAGCAGACTCAGGGGCCACCCGGGGAACACTGAAGCTTTCTTT.

V gene TRBV5-8 combines with J gene TRBJ2-1, with 9 bases identical to TRBD2. The CDR3 sequence is 16 residues long. V shed 2 bases and J 5 bases; nucleotides not matched to a gene: 8. Germline CDR1 SGHTS, CDR2 YDEGEE. CDR3 in DNA: TGTGCCAGCAGCTTCGACCGCGGGGGGGTCCACAATGAGCAGTTCTTC. It yields the protein CASSFDRGGVHNEQFF. Variable domain in full (rest from reference TRBV5-8 and TRBJ2-1): EAGVTQSPTHLIKTRGQQATLRCSPISGHTSVYWYQQALGLGLQFLLWYDEGEERNRGNFPPRFSGRQFPNYSSELNVNALELEDSALYLCASSFDRGGVHNEQFFGPGTRLTVL.

The genes are TRBV11-2 and TRBJ2-5; 9 bases fit TRBD1. Trimming at V came to 0 bases and at J to 14 bases, leaving 7 bases not matched to a gene. Germline V gene data show CDR1 as SGHAT and CDR2 as FQNNGV. This CDR3 region has 13 residues. The chain's CDR3 is CASSLDRDRVGYF. As DNA, the CDR3 is TGTGCCAGCAGCTTAGATCGGGACAGGGTGGGATACTTC.

This chain links TRBV7-8 with TRBJ2-2, with 10 nucleotides matching TRBD1. The length of the CDR3 is 17 residues. After removal of 5 bases from V and 4 bases from J, the junction contained 10 bases not matched to a gene. The germline V gene encodes CDR1 SGHVS and CDR2 FQNEAQ. The CDR3 loop is CASSPLGQGSTTGELFF. The CDR3 DNA reads TGTGCCAGCAGCCCCTTGGGACAGGGGTCGACCACCGGGGAGCTGTTTTTT. Full variable domain (missing parts from reference TRBV7-8 and TRBJ2-2): GAGVSQSPRYKVAKRGQDVALRCDPISGHVSLFWYQQALGQGPEFLTYFQNEAQLDKSGLPSDRFFAERPEGSVSTLKIQRTQQEDSAVYLCASSPLGQGSTTGELFFGEGSRLTVL.

V usage is TRBV20-1 and J usage is TRBJ1-1; D remains ambiguous. Germline V lookup: CDR1 DFQATT, CDR2 SNEGSKA (reference sequence). The length of the CDR3 is 11 residues. The ends were cut back, 6 bases at V and 5 bases at J, with 10 bases in the middle. The CDR3 sequence: CSAPGRTEAFF. CDR3 coding DNA: TGCAGTGCCCCCGGGAGGACTGAAGCTTTCTTT.

This clone was counted a single time. The chain links TRBV4-3 to TRBJ1-3; D call uncertain. CDR3 length: 15 residues. Germline assignment: CDR1 LGHNA and CDR2 YSLEER. V lost 0 bases, J lost 0 bases, and 6 bases lay in between. DNA of the CDR3: TGCGCCAGCAGCCAAGAAGAGTTCTCTGGAAACACCATATATTTT. As protein: CASSQEEFSGNTIYF.

The rearrangement links TRBV28 to TRBJ2-2; TRBD2 matches at 9 bases. Germline V gives CDR1 MDHEN, CDR2 SYDVKM. This CDR3 has 16 amino acids. Trimming removed 6 bases from V and 4 bases from J; junction bases left unmatched: 9. The DNA for the CDR3 is TGTGCCAGCAGCCCCCCCCTAGCGGGATCCACCGGGGAGCTGTTTTTT. Amino acids: CASSPPLAGSTGELFF.

The chain has TRBV15 and TRBJ2-7; possible D gene TRBD1, 5 bases. CDR1 and CDR2 (germline): LNHNV, YYDKDF (reference sequence). This CDR3 has 14 amino acids. Trimming left V 0 bases short and J 1 base short, with 7 bases between. The CDR3 spells CATSRDPGSYEQYF. The CDR3 coding sequence is TGTGCCACCAGCAGAGATCCAGGGTCCTACGAGCAGTACTTC.

The J gene is TRBJ2-3, the V gene TRBV6-1, with a tentative D call TRBD2 (6 bases). Looked up from germline, CDR1 is MNHNS and CDR2 is SASEGT. Trimming removed 3 bases at V and 5 bases at J, with 6 bases between. This CDR3 region has 12 residues. In DNA form, the CDR3 reads TGTGCCAGCAGTGAGGGGGGAGATACGCAGTATTTT. Protein product: CASSEGGDTQYF.

The gene calls are TRBV6-5 and TRBJ1-5, with D possibly TRBD1 on 6 matching bases. The germline V gene encodes CDR1 MNHEY and CDR2 SVGAGI. The CDR3 loop spans 13 amino acids. Trimming left V 6 bases short and J 9 bases short, with 15 bases between. CDR3 amino acids: CASRAQGEWPQHF. CDR3 coding DNA: TGTGCCAGCAGGGCACAGGGTGAGTGGCCCCAGCATTTT.

CDR3 nucleotides: TGTGCCAGCAGCACGGACAGGGGGAATACGCAGTATTTT. It yields the protein CASSTDRGNTQYF. The chain is built from TRBV6-5 and TRBJ2-3, with 10 bases matching TRBD1. The CDR3 extends over 13 amino acids. V lost 6 bases and J lost 7; bases outside the gene matches: 4. Germline CDR1 and CDR2: MNHEY and SVGAGI.

The rearrangement links TRBV12-5 to TRBJ1-2, with 7 bases aligning to TRBD1. The CDR3 extends over 14 amino acids. Germline values: CDR1 LGHNT, CDR2 FRNRAP. J lost 6 bases, V lost 4 bases, and 8 bases had no gene match. The CDR3 here is CASGSADRADGYTF. As DNA, the CDR3 is TGTGCTAGTGGTTCGGCCGACAGGGCGGATGGCTACACCTTC.

V is TRBV27 and J is TRBJ1-1, with 7 bases that match TRBD1. J lost 7 bases, V lost 5 bases, and 7 bases had no gene match. This CDR3 comprises 13 residues. Germline lookup yields CDR1 MNHEY and CDR2 SMNVEV (reference sequence). The CDR3 coding sequence is TGTGCCAGCAGTCCAGGGACAGCCGTTGAAGCTTTCTTT. This encodes CASSPGTAVEAFF.